This TCR beta chain was observed in a study of T-cell reconstitution after alpha-beta-depleted transplantation in children. Whole-study findings and limits: A year had passed since transplant, and T-cell counts and diversity by then came mostly from newly produced T cells.

This CDR3 has 15 residues. From germline, CDR1 is SNHLY and CDR2 FYNNEI. V trimming: 1 base; J trimming: 2 bases; junction bases outside the gene matches: 2. TCRbeta library preparation incorporated unique molecular identifiers. TCRdb processed the PCR reads anew with MiXCR; each CDR3 protein has one entry. The sample has just over 950,000 distinct CDR3 sequences; 25% to 30% are singletons. Comment on this clonotype: Its specificity is not known.

The chain carries TRBV2 and TRBJ1-5, with 7 bases matching TRBD1. The clonotype was recovered from a boy less than two years old who had a stem cell transplant for SCID, so the T cells may come from the graft donor. This sample comprised PBMCs, mostly from graft donor cells, obtained 360 days after TCRalphabeta/CD19-depleted stem cell transplant. This chain's CDR3 is CASSEGGTGNQPQHF. CDR3 sequence (DNA): TGTGCCAGCAGTGAAGGAGGGACAGGCAATCAGCCCCAGCATTTT.